This TCR beta chain was sequenced for a study of T-cell reconstitution after alpha-beta-depleted transplantation in children. TCRbeta library construction was performed incorporating unique molecular identifiers. TCRdb re-called the PCR reads through MiXCR, storing one row per CDR3 protein. The repertoire has 490,000 or so distinct CDR3 sequences, roughly an eighth of them found once; the top ten carry more than 5.5%. This CDR3 has 14 amino acids. V was cut by 4 bases and J by 4 bases, with 11 bases left in between. The V gene's germline CDR1 is ENHRY and CDR2 SYGVKD. This clonotype was observed many times.

This TCR was sampled from a human donor who donated a stem cell graft to a child with combined immunodeficiency. This chain links TRBV10-3 with TRBJ2-1, with D possibly matching TRBD2 (6 bases). Specimen: PBMCs from the stem cell graft donor, collected from the stem cell graft. CDR3 sequence (DNA): TGTGCCATCAGTGGGGAGGCCACTTACAATGAGCAGTTCTTC. It codes for CAISGEATYNEQFF.